This is a list of T cell receptor beta chains from one sample in a study of cytomegalovirus exposure and HLA in healthy donors. Assay: immunoSEQ multiplex PCR; the TCRdb copy retains only in-frame clones and omits some. Among approximately 110,000 clones listed, 15% were seen once. Sample: PBMCs. These receptor sequences come from a woman under 30 in good health and CMV-seronegative. Both conserved end residues are part of each CDR3. The order of the fields is D gene, clone size, V gene, J gene, CDR3 protein, CDR3 DNA. A D gene is named only where the DNA matches it firmly. Clone size is stated in some rows and not others, as once, few, many or a class when expanded.

d_gene: -
abundance: -
v_gene: TRBV14
j_gene: TRBJ2-5
CDR3aa: CASSLTSSQTQYF
CDR3nt: TGTGCCAGCAGCCTTACTAGCTCCCAGACCCAGTACTTC

d_gene: TRBD1
abundance: -
v_gene: TRBV5-1
j_gene: TRBJ1-2
CDR3aa: CASSPDRVYGYTF
CDR3nt: TGCGCCAGCAGCCCGGACAGGGTCTACGGCTACACCTTC

d_gene: -
abundance: -
v_gene: TRBV6-1
j_gene: TRBJ1-1
CDR3aa: CASSEERNTEAFF
CDR3nt: TGTGCCAGCAGTGAAGAGCGGAACACTGAAGCTTTCTTT

d_gene: TRBD1
abundance: few
v_gene: TRBV9
j_gene: TRBJ1-4
CDR3aa: CASSPRTGGNEKLFF
CDR3nt: TGTGCCAGCAGCCCCAGGACAGGGGGCAACGAAAAACTGTTTTTT

d_gene: -
abundance: few
v_gene: TRBV27
j_gene: TRBJ1-5
CDR3aa: CASSGRAGSQPQHF
CDR3nt: TGTGCCAGCAGTGGAAGGGCGGGTAGTCAGCCCCAGCATTTT

d_gene: -
abundance: -
v_gene: TRBV7-3
j_gene: TRBJ1-2
CDR3aa: CASSLTGGDYGYTF
CDR3nt: TGTGCCAGCAGCTTAACTGGGGGCGACTATGGCTACACCTTC

d_gene: -
abundance: few
v_gene: TRBV18
j_gene: TRBJ2-7
CDR3aa: CASSPDRNSYEQYF
CDR3nt: TGTGCCAGCTCACCGGACAGAAACTCCTACGAGCAGTACTTC

d_gene: -
abundance: few
v_gene: TRBV7-2
j_gene: TRBJ2-3
CDR3aa: CASSPSEGAGSDTQYF
CDR3nt: TGTGCCAGCAGTCCCTCTGAGGGCGCCGGATCTGATACGCAGTATTTT

d_gene: -
abundance: few
v_gene: TRBV9
j_gene: TRBJ2-7
CDR3aa: CASSPPSYEQYF
CDR3nt: TGTGCCAGCAGCCCCCCGTCCTACGAGCAGTACTTC

d_gene: TRBD1
abundance: few
v_gene: TRBV6-4
j_gene: TRBJ2-1
CDR3aa: CASSPGTGGFNEQFF
CDR3nt: TGTGCCAGCAGCCCCGGGACAGGCGGTTTCAATGAGCAGTTCTTC

d_gene: TRBD1
abundance: -
v_gene: TRBV19
j_gene: TRBJ2-3
CDR3aa: CASSPQQGTNTQYF
CDR3nt: TGTGCCAGTAGTCCCCAACAGGGGACAAATACGCAGTATTTT

d_gene: -
abundance: -
v_gene: TRBV28
j_gene: TRBJ2-7
CDR3aa: CASSFTGGGYEQYF
CDR3nt: TGTGCCAGCAGTTTCACAGGGGGGGGATACGAGCAGTACTTC

d_gene: TRBD1
abundance: few
v_gene: TRBV2
j_gene: TRBJ1-5
CDR3aa: CASTPRQGGQPQHF
CDR3nt: TGTGCCAGCACTCCGCGACAGGGCGGACAGCCCCAGCATTTT

d_gene: TRBD1
abundance: few
v_gene: TRBV7-6
j_gene: TRBJ1-4
CDR3aa: CASSRRIGGDGEKLFF
CDR3nt: TGTGCCAGCAGCCGGCGGATAGGGGGCGACGGTGAAAAACTGTTTTTT

d_gene: TRBD2
abundance: few
v_gene: TRBV19
j_gene: TRBJ2-7
CDR3aa: CASSAGLAGGYYEQYF
CDR3nt: TGTGCCAGTAGTGCAGGCCTAGCGGGGGGCTACTACGAGCAGTACTTC

d_gene: -
abundance: few
v_gene: TRBV9
j_gene: TRBJ1-3
CDR3aa: CASSVGGGSGNTIYF
CDR3nt: TGTGCCAGCAGCGTAGGAGGGGGTTCTGGAAACACCATATATTTT

d_gene: TRBD1
abundance: -
v_gene: TRBV15
j_gene: TRBJ1-5
CDR3aa: CATSRDRTGSQPQHF
CDR3nt: TGTGCCACCAGCAGAGATAGGACAGGGAGTCAGCCCCAGCATTTT

d_gene: -
abundance: few
v_gene: TRBV2
j_gene: TRBJ1-2
CDR3aa: CASSVSRQGYGYTF
CDR3nt: TGTGCCAGCAGTGTTTCCCGGCAGGGCTATGGCTACACCTTC

d_gene: -
abundance: -
v_gene: TRBV5-5
j_gene: TRBJ1-2
CDR3aa: CASSPQGGYGYTF
CDR3nt: TGTGCCAGCAGCCCTCAGGGTGGCTATGGCTACACCTTC

d_gene: -
abundance: -
v_gene: TRBV29-1
j_gene: TRBJ2-5
CDR3aa: CSVEPTRRDQYF
CDR3nt: TGCAGCGTTGAGCCGACCCGGAGGGACCAGTACTTC

d_gene: -
abundance: -
v_gene: TRBV28
j_gene: TRBJ2-7
CDR3aa: CASSLTLNYEQYF
CDR3nt: TGTGCCAGCAGCCTCACTTTAAACTACGAGCAGTACTTC

d_gene: TRBD2
abundance: -
v_gene: TRBV2
j_gene: TRBJ2-1
CDR3aa: CASSGGGNSYNEQFF
CDR3nt: TGTGCCAGCAGTGGGGGGGGTAACTCCTACAATGAGCAGTTCTTC

d_gene: TRBD1
abundance: few
v_gene: TRBV29-1
j_gene: TRBJ2-4
CDR3aa: CSVGGQGPAKNIQYF
CDR3nt: TGCAGCGTTGGGGGACAGGGGCCGGCCAAAAACATTCAGTACTTC

d_gene: TRBD2
abundance: few
v_gene: TRBV2
j_gene: TRBJ2-7
CDR3aa: CASSDGGGAGPYEQYF
CDR3nt: TGTGCCAGCAGTGACGGCGGGGGGGCGGGCCCCTACGAGCAGTACTTC

d_gene: TRBD2
abundance: few
v_gene: TRBV30
j_gene: TRBJ2-2
CDR3aa: CACQGLAGGRYTGELFF
CDR3nt: TGTGCCTGCCAGGGACTAGCGGGGGGCCGGTATACCGGGGAGCTGTTTTTT

d_gene: TRBD2
abundance: -
v_gene: TRBV30
j_gene: TRBJ2-3
CDR3aa: CAWVSGGDTQYF
CDR3nt: TGTGCCTGGGTCAGCGGGGGAGATACGCAGTATTTT

d_gene: TRBD1
abundance: -
v_gene: TRBV28
j_gene: TRBJ1-4
CDR3aa: CASGGRAGGGEKLFF
CDR3nt: TGTGCCAGCGGAGGTCGGGCAGGGGGAGGAGAAAAACTGTTTTTT

d_gene: TRBD1
abundance: -
v_gene: TRBV5-1
j_gene: TRBJ1-2
CDR3aa: CASSLAGQGDGYTF
CDR3nt: TGCGCCAGCAGCTTGGCGGGACAGGGAGATGGCTACACCTTC

d_gene: TRBD2
abundance: -
v_gene: TRBV10-1
j_gene: TRBJ2-2
CDR3aa: CASSLSGASNTGELFF
CDR3nt: TGCGCCAGCAGTCTAAGCGGGGCATCGAACACCGGGGAGCTGTTTTTT

d_gene: -
abundance: few
v_gene: TRBV18
j_gene: TRBJ2-7
CDR3aa: CASSSGNEQYF
CDR3nt: TGTGCCAGCTCTTCGGGGAACGAGCAGTACTTC

d_gene: -
abundance: -
v_gene: TRBV5-6
j_gene: TRBJ1-6
CDR3aa: CASSPLKGNAGSPLHF
CDR3nt: TGTGCCAGCAGCCCCCTGAAAGGGAATGCGGGGTCACCCCTCCACTTT

d_gene: -
abundance: few
v_gene: TRBV6-5
j_gene: TRBJ2-1
CDR3aa: CASRTGLNEQFF
CDR3nt: TGTGCCAGCAGAACCGGGTTAAATGAGCAGTTCTTC

d_gene: TRBD1
abundance: few
v_gene: TRBV30
j_gene: TRBJ1-1
CDR3aa: CAWILDRGRPAFF
CDR3nt: TGTGCCTGGATTTTGGACAGGGGGCGACCAGCTTTCTTT